What follows is one T cell receptor (beta chain) and its context. This clonotype was detected only a few times. Its antigen remains undetermined. No base qualities exist here, and no much larger clone lies one base off it. Ficoll-Paque density gradient centrifugation was the method used to isolate PBMCs. These data belong to a study of T-cell memory formation after mild COVID-19 (dated by TCRdb to the early 2020s). The study in broad terms: Most TCR sequence clusters were specific to one of the two donors. Longitudinal TCRalpha and TCRbeta repertoire sequencing tracked T-cell clones expanding and contracting after mild COVID-19 in a couple of donors. The cohort was made up of two young adult volunteers, one female and one male, who were previously healthy.

From its cysteine to its phenylalanine, the CDR3 spans 12 amino acids. Of all the DNA, just the CDR3 is kept, 36 bases in frame from base 1. The junction shows trimming of 1 base on V and 5 bases on J, plus 8 bases between the germline ends. CDR1 and CDR2, per the germline V gene (reference sequence), are GTSNPN and SVGIG. On the study overall, not on this receptor specifically: Some responding clones were detected in pre-infection memory, suggesting pre-existing cross-reactive memory T cells joined the SARS-CoV-2 response. Clones contracting from day 15 to 85 had balanced CD4/CD8 phenotypes, while a second wave expanding from day 15 to 37 was biased towards CD4+. SARS-CoV-2 specificity of the second-wave clones peaking on day 37 was not confirmed. Only a couple of mild cases were covered in the study, and larger cohorts including severe cases with pre-infection samples were considered necessary. Contracting CD4+ clones turned up mainly in the CM and EM memory subsets, whereas EMRA was where CD8+ clones were enriched.

Instrument used: Illumina NovaSeq 6000. TCRalpha and TCRbeta cDNA libraries were built by 5'RACE with constant-segment primers, adding sample barcodes and unique molecular identifiers. RNA was extracted from every sample with Trizol reagent. Amplification of the libraries took two PCR steps, and the second step added a second sample barcode plus Illumina TruSeq adapters. The libraries were sequenced on an Illumina NovaSeq using 2 x 150 bp paired-end reads. The published analysis was carried out like this. The reads were demultiplexed and collapsed into UMI-guided consensus sequences using migec v1.2.7. Using mixcr v2.1.11, UMI consensuses were aligned to TRA and TRB V and J templates and then assembled into clonotypes. A clonotype was counted as expanded or contracted only when both edgeR and NoisET called the clonotype significant, with the noise models trained on biological replicates. For edgeR calls, the cutoffs were a false discovery rate-adjusted p below 0.01 and a log2 fold-change threshold of 1. As an exploratory analysis of dynamics, max-normalized trajectories of the 1000 most abundant clonotypes were examined with PCA combined with hierarchical clustering. Separately sequenced CD4+ and CD8+ repertoires were used to assign a CD4 or CD8 phenotype to each responding clone. TCRdb reanalyzed the raw reads on its own, using fastp at Q25 for trimming and MiXCR for clone calling, and kept in-frame beta chains. When rows share a CDR3 protein, they turn into one entry using the most common DNA and genes. The authors' filters were not applied to this entry. The sample table holds 250,000 to 350,000 distinct CDR3 sequences, of which just under 20% were seen once. The ten largest account for around 20% of the sample.

Sequenced sample: PBMCs or a T cell subset sorted from them (not recorded which). This TCR came from a man younger than 35 who had mild COVID-19 (a few samples of this study predate the infection). The sample titles of this study are shuffled in the database, so cell type and time point are left out; the donor was told from shared clones. The rearranged chain carries TRBV30 and TRBJ2-5, and perhaps TRBD1 as D gene, on 5 matching bases. The DNA sequence reads TGTGCCTGGAGTGAATCAGGGGAGACCCAGTACTTC. Translated, this is CAWSESGETQYF.